The sequence of this T cell receptor (beta chain) was determined in a study of T cells in Graves' hyperthyroidism and ophthalmopathy. Study summary: Peripheral blood specimens were obtained at initial diagnosis, prior to any treatment.

The source material, RNA transcripts, was used to amplify TCR beta CDR3 regions. The TCR CDR3 was amplified in a first-round RT-PCR using the HTBI primer set. A single record per CDR3 protein comes from TCRdb applying MiXCR to the multiplex PCR reads. The table shows 750,000 to 900,000 distinct CDR3 sequences, with 38% occurring only once. This clonotype has just a few counts. The CDR3 loop spans 18 amino acids. V was cut by 6 bases and J by 0 bases, with 23 bases left in between. Germline V lookup: CDR1 LNHDA, CDR2 SQIVND (reference sequence). The sequence was collected from a man aged 18 to 29 with Graves' hyperthyroidism. The sequencing input was blood. The chain carries TRBV19 and TRBJ1-1; TRBD1 is a possible D gene (6 bases). The CDR3 sequence: CASRPGGRLSFVNTEAFF. CDR3 bases: TGTGCCAGTAGACCCGGGGGCAGGCTATCATTCGTGAACACTGAAGCTTTCTTT.